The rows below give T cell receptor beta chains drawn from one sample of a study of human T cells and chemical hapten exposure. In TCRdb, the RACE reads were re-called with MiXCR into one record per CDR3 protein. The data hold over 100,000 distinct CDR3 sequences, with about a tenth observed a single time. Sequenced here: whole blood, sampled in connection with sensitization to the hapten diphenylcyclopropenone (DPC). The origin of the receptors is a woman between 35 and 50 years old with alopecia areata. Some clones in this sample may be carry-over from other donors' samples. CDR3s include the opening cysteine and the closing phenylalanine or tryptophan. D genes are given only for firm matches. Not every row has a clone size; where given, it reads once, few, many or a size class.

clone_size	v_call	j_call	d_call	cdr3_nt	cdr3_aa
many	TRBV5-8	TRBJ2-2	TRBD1	TGTGCCAGCAGCCTTCGAAGGACAGGGCCGGCCGGGGAGCTGTTTTTT	CASSLRRTGPAGELFF
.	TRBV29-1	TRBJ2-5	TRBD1	TGCAGCGTTGAGGGGGGACAGGTCCAAGGGGCCCAGTACTTC	CSVEGGQVQGAQYF
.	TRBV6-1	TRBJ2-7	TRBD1	TGTGCCAGCAGTTCTGGACAGGGTTGGTCCTACGAGCAGTACTTC	CASSSGQGWSYEQYF
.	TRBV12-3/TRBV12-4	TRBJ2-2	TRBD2	TGTGCCAGCAGGGGACTAGCGAACACCGGGGAGCTGTTTTTT	CASRGLANTGELFF
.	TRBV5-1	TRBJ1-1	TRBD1	TGCGCCAGCAGCCCAGGGGGCGGCGGAACTGAAGCTTTCTTT	CASSPGGGGTEAFF
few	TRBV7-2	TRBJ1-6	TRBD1	TGTGCCAGCAGCTTAGGAGCGGGACAGGGGGCGCGGAACTATAATTCACCCCTCCACTTT	CASSLGAGQGARNYNSPLHF
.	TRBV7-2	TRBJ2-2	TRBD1	TGTGCCAGCAGCTTAGCGGGAGATACAACAGGGGCCGGGGAGCTGTTTTTT	CASSLAGDTTGAGELFF
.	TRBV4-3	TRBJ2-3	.	TGCGCCAGCAGCCAAGACCGCAGCACAGATACGCAGTATTTT	CASSQDRSTDTQYF
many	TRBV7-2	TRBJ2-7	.	TGTGCCAGCAGCCCCGGGGGGCGGACAGAACTGTTTAGGGTCTCGTACGAGCAGTACTTC	CASSPGGRTELFRVSYEQYF
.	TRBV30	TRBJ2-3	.	TGTGCCTGGAGTGTTCCGGGTGGAACAGATACGCAGTATTTT	CAWSVPGGTDTQYF
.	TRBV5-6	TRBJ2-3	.	TGTGCCAGCAGCGGTGGCGGGGTTCGCACAGATACGCAGTATTTT	CASSGGGVRTDTQYF
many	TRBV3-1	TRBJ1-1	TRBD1	TGTGCCAGCAGCCACAGGGGGCTAGGGAACACTGAAGCTTTCTTT	CASSHRGLGNTEAFF
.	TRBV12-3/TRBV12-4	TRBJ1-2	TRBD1	TGTGCCAGCAGTTTATTCGGCTTAGGGGGCAGCTATGGCTACACCTTC	CASSLFGLGGSYGYTF
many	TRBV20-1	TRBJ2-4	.	TGCAGTGCTGCTGACAGACTTCTAGCCAAAAACATTCAGTACTTC	CSAADRLLAKNIQYF
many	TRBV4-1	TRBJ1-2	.	TGCGCCAGCAGCTTCGATCAGATACCCTCCTTC	CASSFDQIPSF
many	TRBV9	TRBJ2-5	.	TGTGCCAGCAGCGTAGGAGCAGGGCCCCAAGAGACCCAGTACTTC	CASSVGAGPQETQYF
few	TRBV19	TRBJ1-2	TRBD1	TGTGCCAGTAAACCGGGGACAGGGTCATGGAATGGCTACACCTTC	CASKPGTGSWNGYTF
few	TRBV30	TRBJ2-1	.	TGTGCCTGGAGTGCCAGACAGGAGCAGTTCTTC	CAWSARQEQFF
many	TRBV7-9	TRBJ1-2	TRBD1	TGTGCCAGCTCAGGGGGCATCAGAGGCTACACCTTC	CASSGGIRGYTF
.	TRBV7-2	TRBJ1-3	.	TGTGCCAGCAGCCCAGACCGGGCTGGAAACACCATATATTTT	CASSPDRAGNTIYF
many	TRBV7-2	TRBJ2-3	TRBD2	TGTGCCAGCAGCGGGGGGGGTACTAGCACAGATACGCAGTATTTT	CASSGGGTSTDTQYF
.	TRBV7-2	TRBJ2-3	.	TGTGCCAGCAGCTCAGCGGCCCGCACAGATACGCAGTATTTT	CASSSAARTDTQYF
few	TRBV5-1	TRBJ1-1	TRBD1	TGCGCCAGCAGCCAGGGACAGGGTGCTGAAGCTTTCTTT	CASSQGQGAEAFF
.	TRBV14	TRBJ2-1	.	TGTGCCAGCAGCCAAACAGGGAGCTCCTACAATGAGCAGTTCTTC	CASSQTGSSYNEQFF
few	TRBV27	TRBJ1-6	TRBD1	TGTGCCAGCAGTCCCCGGGACAGGAATTCACCCCTCCACTTT	CASSPRDRNSPLHF
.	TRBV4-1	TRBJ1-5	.	TGCGCCAGCAGCCCATACACATATAGCAATCAGCCCCAGCATTTT	CASSPYTYSNQPQHF
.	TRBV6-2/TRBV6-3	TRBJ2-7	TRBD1	TGTGCCTCCCAGACCGGGACAGGCTACGAGCAGTACTTC	CASQTGTGYEQYF
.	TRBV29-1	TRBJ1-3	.	TGCAGCGTTTCAGGGCCGTCATCTGGAAACACCATATATTTT	CSVSGPSSGNTIYF
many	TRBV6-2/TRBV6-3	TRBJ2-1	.	TGTGCCAGCAGTTACTCGTTTCTAATTTTGAATGAGCAGTTCTTC	CASSYSFLILNEQFF
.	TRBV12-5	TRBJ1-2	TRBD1	TGTGCTAGTGGTCCTGGACAGGGACCCTATGGCTACACCTTC	CASGPGQGPYGYTF
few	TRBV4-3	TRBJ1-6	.	TGCGCCAGCAGCCCAAGCCGACGGGATTCACCCCTCCACTTT	CASSPSRRDSPLHF
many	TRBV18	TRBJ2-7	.	TGTGCCAGCTCACCCTGGCCCCCTGACGAGCAGTACTTC	CASSPWPPDEQYF
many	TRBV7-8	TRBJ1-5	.	TGTGCCAGCAGCTTACCAGGGCTCGGTCAGCCCCAGCATTTT	CASSLPGLGQPQHF
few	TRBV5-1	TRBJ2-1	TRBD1	TGCGCCAGCAGGGGACAGGGTTCACCTTGGGATGAGCAGTTCTTC	CASRGQGSPWDEQFF
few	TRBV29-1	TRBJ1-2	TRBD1	TGCAGCGGCACCGGGACAGGGGGGTATGGCTACACCTTC	CSGTGTGGYGYTF
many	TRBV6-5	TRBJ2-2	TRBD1	TGTGCCAGCAGCCAGACAGGGTGGACCGGGGAGCTGTTTTTT	CASSQTGWTGELFF
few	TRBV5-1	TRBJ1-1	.	TGCGCCAGCAGCTTGGACGTGGGTGTGGGGGCTGAAGCTTTCTTT	CASSLDVGVGAEAFF
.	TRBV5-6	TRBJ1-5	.	TGTGCCAGCAGCTTGAGGGGCACCGGGGTATTGGATAGCAATCAGCCCCAGCATTTT	CASSLRGTGVLDSNQPQHF
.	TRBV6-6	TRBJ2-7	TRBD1	TGTGCCAGCAGGGGACAGGGGGCGGGGGAGCAGTACTTC	CASRGQGAGEQYF
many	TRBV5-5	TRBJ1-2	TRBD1	TGTGCCAGCAGCTTGGGCGCGGGACAGTGGGATCGCTACACCTTC	CASSLGAGQWDRYTF
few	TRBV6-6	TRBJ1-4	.	TGTGCCAGCTATACAAAGACGGCGGGCTTTAATGAAAAACTGTTTTTT	CASYTKTAGFNEKLFF
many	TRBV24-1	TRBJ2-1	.	TGTGCCACCAGAGAGGGGAGCTCCTACAATGAGCAGTTCTTC	CATREGSSYNEQFF
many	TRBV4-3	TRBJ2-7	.	TGCGCCAGCAGCCAAGTTCCAGGGGCCTACGAGCAGTACTTC	CASSQVPGAYEQYF
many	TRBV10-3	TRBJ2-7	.	TGTGCCATCGGCCCGGGAGAAGGACTTTACCAGTACTTC	CAIGPGEGLYQYF
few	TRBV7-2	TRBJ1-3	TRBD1	TGTGCCAGCACCCCCAGGGACAGCTCTGGAAACACCATATATTTT	CASTPRDSSGNTIYF
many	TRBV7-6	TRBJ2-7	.	TGTGCCAGCAGCTTAGCGGAAGGGGGCGAGCAGTACTTC	CASSLAEGGEQYF
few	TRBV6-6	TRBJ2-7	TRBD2	TGTGCCAGCAGTTTAGCGGGGCGGTACGAGCAGTACTTC	CASSLAGRYEQYF
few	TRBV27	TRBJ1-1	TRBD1	TGTGCCAGCCGGACAGGCAATCCGAACACTGAAGCTTTCTTT	CASRTGNPNTEAFF
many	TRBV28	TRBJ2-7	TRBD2	TGTGCCAGCAGTTGGCGCGGGGGGGTCTCCTACGAGCAGTACTTC	CASSWRGGVSYEQYF
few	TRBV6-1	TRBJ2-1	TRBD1	TGTGCCAGCAGTGAAGTTGACAGGGGGCGTCAAGTCTTC	CASSEVDRGRQVF